This T cell receptor beta chain was found in a study of T cells in Graves' hyperthyroidism and ophthalmopathy. V was clipped by 4 bases and J by 3 bases; unmatched bases: 5. This CDR3 contains 15 residues. The germline CDR1 and CDR2 sequences are SGHRS and YFSETQ. Using RNA transcripts as the source, TCR beta CDR3 regions were amplified. First-round RT-PCR of the TCR CDR3 relied on the HTBI primer set. MiXCR was run by TCRdb on the multiplex PCR reads, yielding one entry per CDR3 protein. The data contain around 480,000 distinct CDR3 sequences, approximately 15% of them singletons. The chain couples TRBV5-1 to TRBJ1-3, with 9 bases matching TRBD1. The sample was blood. The sequence derives from a woman between 18 and 29 years old with Graves' hyperthyroidism. Here the CDR3 reads CASSQQGAGGNTIYF. In DNA form, the CDR3 reads TGCGCCAGCAGCCAACAGGGGGCCGGTGGAAACACCATATATTTT.